This T cell receptor (beta chain) was identified during a study of T-cell memory formation after mild COVID-19. With 4 bases removed from V and 8 bases from J, the gap between germline ends came to 15 bases. Germline-derived CDR1 and CDR2 are DFQATT and SNEGSKA (reference sequence). The CDR3 has 13 amino acids. In TCRdb, the 5' RACE reads were re-called with MiXCR into one record per CDR3 protein. The sample has about 150,000 distinct CDR3 sequences, 15% to 20% seen once. The TCR was taken from an adult woman who had mild COVID-19 (a few samples of this study predate the infection). Cell type and time point are not known. The sample taken for sequencing was PBMCs or a T cell subset sorted from them (not recorded which). This sequence joins TRBV20-1 and TRBJ2-1; D perhaps matches TRBD2 (7 bases). The CDR3 nucleotides are TGCAGTGCTAACGGGGGGCCAAGCCATGAGCAGTTCTTC. Its protein is CSANGGPSHEQFF.